These T cell receptor beta chains were read from a single sample in a study of cytomegalovirus exposure and HLA in healthy donors. Some clones are missing from TCRdb's copy, which holds only in-frame ones; the method was immunoSEQ multiplex PCR. The sample yields about 69,000 clones, about 70% seen once. Material: PBMCs. The source of these receptors is a woman between 25 and 40 years old in good health and CMV-seronegative. Both conserved end residues are part of each CDR3. D genes are given only for firm matches. Clone size is given for some rows only: seen once, a few or many times, or a class if the clone is expanded.

v_call	j_call	clone_size	d_call	cdr3_aa	cdr3_nt
TRBV15	TRBJ1-2	.	.	CATSGGGPFPVANYGYTF	TGTGCCACCAGCGGCGGGGGACCCTTCCCTGTTGCTAACTATGGCTACACCTTC
TRBV7-2	TRBJ1-5	few	.	CASSLGRLNQPQHF	TGTGCCAGCAGCTTAGGGCGGCTCAATCAGCCCCAGCATTTT
TRBV2	TRBJ2-3	.	TRBD2	CASSGATSGGPHTDTQYF	TGTGCCAGCAGTGGTGCTACTAGCGGGGGGCCTCACACAGATACGCAGTATTTT
TRBV28	TRBJ2-5	.	.	CASSLSGGVETQYF	TGTGCCAGCAGTTTATCCGGCGGGGTAGAGACCCAGTACTTC
TRBV7-3	TRBJ1-5	.	TRBD1	CASSPTTYRGQGFSSNQPQHF	TGTGCCAGCAGTCCCACAACTTACAGGGGGCAAGGATTCTCTAGCAATCAGCCCCAGCATTTT
TRBV7-2	TRBJ2-3	.	.	CASSLVWEWEQRNTDTQYF	TGTGCCAGCAGCCTAGTCTGGGAGTGGGAACAACGAAACACAGATACGCAGTATTTT
TRBV30	TRBJ2-1	.	.	CAWIEGGAYNEQFF	TGTGCCTGGATTGAGGGGGGGGCTTACAATGAGCAGTTCTTC
TRBV10-3	TRBJ2-5	.	TRBD1	CAIRSAGTGWEETQYF	TGTGCCATCAGATCCGCCGGGACAGGGTGGGAAGAGACCCAGTACTTC
TRBV30	TRBJ1-6	.	TRBD1	CAWSRGQASPLHF	TGTGCCTGGAGTCGGGGACAGGCCTCACCCCTCCACTTT
TRBV30	TRBJ2-7	once	TRBD1	CACIHRGLYEQYF	TGTGCCTGTATACACAGGGGGCTATACGAGCAGTACTTC
TRBV27	TRBJ2-7	.	.	CASSFLDRAYEQYF	TGTGCCAGCAGTTTTTTGGACAGAGCCTACGAGCAGTACTTC
TRBV6-1	TRBJ1-4	.	TRBD1	CASGTWTGYEKLFF	TGTGCCAGCGGTACTTGGACAGGGTACGAAAAACTGTTTTTT
TRBV28	TRBJ1-6	.	.	CASSFRSGSYNSPLHF	TGTGCCAGCAGTTTCAGATCAGGCTCCTATAATTCACCCCTCCACTTT
TRBV5-6	TRBJ2-3	.	.	CASSPRLVFTDTQYF	TGTGCCAGCAGCCCGAGACTAGTCTTCACAGATACGCAGTATTTT
TRBV4-3	TRBJ2-1	.	TRBD2	CASSQTSGAYNEQFF	TGCGCCAGCAGCCAGACTAGCGGGGCCTACAATGAGCAGTTCTTC
TRBV6-1	TRBJ2-3	.	TRBD1	CASRDRGSADTQYF	TGTGCCAGCAGGGACAGGGGGAGCGCAGATACGCAGTATTTT
TRBV7-2	TRBJ2-1	.	.	CASSLSDEQFF	TGTGCCAGCAGCTTATCCGATGAGCAGTTCTTC
TRBV6-4	TRBJ1-6	.	TRBD1	CASGRDRGSPLHF	TGTGCCAGCGGTCGGGACAGGGGGTCACCCCTCCACTTT
TRBV28	TRBJ1-1	.	.	CASSPSGKGGEAFF	TGTGCCAGCAGTCCGTCGGGAAAAGGTGGCGAAGCTTTCTTT
TRBV7-9	TRBJ2-3	.	TRBD2	CASSKTRRGGADTQYF	TGTGCCAGCAGCAAAACCCGGCGGGGGGGAGCAGATACGCAGTATTTT
TRBV5-1	TRBJ2-7	.	.	CASSAQGSYEQYF	TGCGCCAGCAGCGCTCAGGGCTCCTACGAGCAGTACTTC
TRBV2	TRBJ1-5	once	.	CASRDGDLGQPQHF	TGTGCCAGCAGGGACGGGGATCTCGGTCAGCCCCAGCATTTT
TRBV2	TRBJ1-5	.	.	CASSPTRLSNQPQHF	TGTGCCAGCAGCCCTACCCGGTTGAGCAATCAGCCCCAGCATTTT
TRBV7-9	TRBJ1-4	.	TRBD1	CASRDDREVYEKLFF	TGTGCCAGCAGGGACGACAGGGAGGTTTATGAAAAACTGTTTTTT
TRBV5-6	TRBJ1-5	few	TRBD1	CASSLMTGYQPQHF	TGTGCCAGCAGCTTGATGACAGGGTATCAGCCCCAGCATTTT
TRBV9	TRBJ2-1	.	.	CASSVPPGGDEQFF	TGTGCCAGCAGCGTACCTCCCGGAGGGGATGAGCAGTTCTTC
TRBV5-1	TRBJ2-7	.	.	CASSMRLGSYEQYF	TGCGCCAGCAGCATGAGACTAGGTTCCTACGAGCAGTACTTC
TRBV5-8	TRBJ2-1	.	.	CASSLERGGYNEQFF	TGTGCCAGCAGCTTGGAAAGGGGGGGGTACAATGAGCAGTTCTTC
TRBV6-5	TRBJ1-5	.	.	CASSPIGSRNQPQHF	TGTGCCAGCAGCCCCATCGGGAGCCGCAATCAGCCCCAGCATTTT
TRBV7-3	TRBJ2-4	.	TRBD1	CASSIGQGGRQNIQYF	TGTGCCAGCAGCATAGGACAGGGAGGCCGACAAAACATTCAGTACTTC
TRBV2	TRBJ2-1	.	TRBD1	CASDNTGGTGSNEQFF	TGTGCCTCGGATAATACAGGGGGGACTGGAAGCAATGAGCAGTTCTTC
TRBV11-2	TRBJ2-2	.	.	CASSLNSGANTGELFF	TGTGCCAGCAGCCTGAATAGCGGCGCGAACACCGGGGAGCTGTTTTTT
TRBV7-2	TRBJ2-7	.	TRBD1	CASSLVGQGSVGLNEQYF	TGTGCCAGCAGCTTAGTGGGACAGGGATCCGTGGGGTTGAACGAGCAGTACTTC
TRBV7-3	TRBJ2-2	.	TRBD2	CASSPSGGAVGGELFF	TGTGCCAGCAGCCCTAGCGGGGGGGCTGTCGGCGGGGAGCTGTTTTTT
TRBV5-1	TRBJ2-5	few	TRBD2	CASSLQASGKETQYF	TGCGCCAGCAGCTTGCAGGCTAGCGGTAAAGAGACCCAGTACTTC
TRBV15	TRBJ1-1	once	TRBD1	CATSRWTGGTEAFF	TGTGCCACCAGCAGATGGACAGGGGGCACTGAAGCTTTCTTT
TRBV6-6	TRBJ2-7	many	.	CASSSGVDRNEQYF	TGTGCCAGCAGTTCCGGGGTGGATCGGAACGAGCAGTACTTC
TRBV6-1	TRBJ1-1	.	TRBD1	CASSNTGGTEAFF	TGTGCCAGCAGTAATACAGGGGGCACTGAAGCTTTCTTT
TRBV7-3	TRBJ1-1	.	.	CASSTGLTLNTEAFF	TGTGCCAGCAGCACCGGACTGACGCTGAACACTGAAGCTTTCTTT
TRBV6-5	TRBJ1-5	.	TRBD1	CATNQGARSNQPQHF	TGTGCCACCAATCAGGGGGCGAGGAGCAATCAGCCCCAGCATTTT
TRBV11-2	TRBJ1-4	once	.	CASSLQGPLSEKLFF	TGTGCCAGCAGCTTACAGGGCCCCCTGAGTGAAAAACTGTTTTTT
TRBV5-1	TRBJ1-4	.	.	CASSLAQGGELFF	TGCGCCAGCAGCTTGGCGCAGGGAGGGGAACTGTTTTTT
TRBV2	TRBJ1-4	.	TRBD1	CASRTPGQGAREKLFF	TGTGCCAGCAGAACCCCGGGACAGGGGGCGAGAGAAAAACTGTTTTTT
TRBV2	TRBJ2-1	.	TRBD2	CASRAGGLHSDNEQFF	TGTGCCAGCCGAGCGGGGGGACTCCATTCCGACAATGAGCAGTTCTTC
TRBV9	TRBJ2-7	.	TRBD2	CASSPVTGTSGGNSYEQYF	TGTGCCAGCAGCCCTGTTACCGGGACTAGCGGGGGGAACTCCTACGAGCAGTACTTC
TRBV10-1	TRBJ1-1	.	.	CASGLRRGTEAFF	TGCGCCAGCGGACTTCGGAGGGGCACTGAAGCTTTCTTT
TRBV6-5	TRBJ1-3	.	.	CASSYGAWGTGNTIYF	TGTGCCAGCAGTTACGGGGCGTGGGGAACTGGAAACACCATATATTTT
TRBV28	TRBJ1-6	.	TRBD1	CASRPQGSYNSPLHF	TGTGCCAGCAGGCCACAGGGGTCCTATAATTCACCCCTCCACTTT
TRBV6-6	TRBJ2-1	.	TRBD2	CASYLAGGQGNEQFF	TGTGCCAGCTATCTAGCGGGGGGCCAGGGCAATGAGCAGTTCTTC
TRBV10-1	TRBJ1-1	.	.	CAPSSGEAFF	TGCGCCCCCTCTTCCGGGGAAGCTTTCTTT
TRBV29-1	TRBJ2-6	.	.	CSVEAGANVLTF	TGCAGCGTTGAAGCGGGGGCCAACGTCCTGACTTTC